This TCR beta chain emerged from a study of blood T cell repertoires in COVID-19. Only a few counts were recorded for this clone. Only in-frame clones appear in the TCRdb table, and some are missing; sequencing was by immunoSEQ multiplex PCR. Of 350,000 to 550,000 clones detected, roughly nine tenths appear once; the ten largest clones hold roughly 1.1%. Between the trimmed V and J ends, which lost 5 bases and 11 bases, there was a span of 15 bases. The CDR3 is made up of 12 amino acids. The sample consisted of PBMCs or T cells enriched from blood (not recorded which). V is TRBV12-3 or TRBV12-4 and J is TRBJ1-1, with D possibly TRBD1 on 6 matching bases. The TCR was taken from a man aged 25 to 45 who had recovered from COVID-19. The CDR3 spells CASSLSTGIAFF. For the CDR3, the DNA is TGTGCCAGCAGTCTCTCAACAGGGATTGCTTTCTTT.